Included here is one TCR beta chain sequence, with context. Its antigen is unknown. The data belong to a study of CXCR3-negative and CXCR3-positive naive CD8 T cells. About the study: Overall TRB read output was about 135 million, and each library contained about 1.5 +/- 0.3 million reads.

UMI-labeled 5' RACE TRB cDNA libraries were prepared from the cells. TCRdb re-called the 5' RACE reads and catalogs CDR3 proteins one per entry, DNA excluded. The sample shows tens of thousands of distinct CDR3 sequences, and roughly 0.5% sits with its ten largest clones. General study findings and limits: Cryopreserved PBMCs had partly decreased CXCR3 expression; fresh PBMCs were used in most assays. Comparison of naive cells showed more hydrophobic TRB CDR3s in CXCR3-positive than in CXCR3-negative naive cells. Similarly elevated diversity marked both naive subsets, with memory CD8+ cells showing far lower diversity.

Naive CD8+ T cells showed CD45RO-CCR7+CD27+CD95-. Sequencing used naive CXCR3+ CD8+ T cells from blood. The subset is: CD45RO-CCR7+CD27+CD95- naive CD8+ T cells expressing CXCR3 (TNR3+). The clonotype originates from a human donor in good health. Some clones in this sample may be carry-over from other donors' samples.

CDR3 in amino acids: CSALLQGEGIRGEKLFF. The chain carries TRBV29-1 and TRBJ1-4. Germline V gives CDR1 SQVTM, CDR2 ANQGSEA. The CDR3 is made up of 17 amino acids.